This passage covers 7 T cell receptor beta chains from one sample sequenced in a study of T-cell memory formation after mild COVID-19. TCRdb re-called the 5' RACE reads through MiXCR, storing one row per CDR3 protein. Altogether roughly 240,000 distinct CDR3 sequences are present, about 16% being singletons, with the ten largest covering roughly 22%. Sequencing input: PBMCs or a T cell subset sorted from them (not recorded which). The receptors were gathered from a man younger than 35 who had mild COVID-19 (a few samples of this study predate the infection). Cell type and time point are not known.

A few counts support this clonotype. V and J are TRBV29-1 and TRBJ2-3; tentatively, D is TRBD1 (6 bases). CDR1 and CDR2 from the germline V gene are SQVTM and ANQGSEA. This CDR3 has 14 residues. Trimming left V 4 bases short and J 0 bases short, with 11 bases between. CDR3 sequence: CSVVGTPSTDTQYF. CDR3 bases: TGCAGCGTTGTCGGGACACCTAGCACAGATACGCAGTATTTT.

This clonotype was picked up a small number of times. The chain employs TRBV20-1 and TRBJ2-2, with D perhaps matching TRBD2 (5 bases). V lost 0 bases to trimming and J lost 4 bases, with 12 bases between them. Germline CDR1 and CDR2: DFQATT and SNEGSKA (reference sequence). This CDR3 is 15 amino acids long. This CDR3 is CSARDRRVPTGELFF. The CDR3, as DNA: TGCAGTGCTAGAGATAGGCGGGTCCCCACCGGGGAGCTGTTTTTT.

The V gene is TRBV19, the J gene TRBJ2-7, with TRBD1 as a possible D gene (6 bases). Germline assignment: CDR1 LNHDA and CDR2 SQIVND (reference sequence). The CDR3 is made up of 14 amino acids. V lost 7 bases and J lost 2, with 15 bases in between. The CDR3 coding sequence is TGTGCCAGTACCCCCTTCGGACAGCCCTACGAGCAGTACTTC. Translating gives CASTPFGQPYEQYF.

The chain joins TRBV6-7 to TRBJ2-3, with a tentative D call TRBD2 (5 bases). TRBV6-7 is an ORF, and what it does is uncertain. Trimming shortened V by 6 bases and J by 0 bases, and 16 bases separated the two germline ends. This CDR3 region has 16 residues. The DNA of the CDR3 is TGTGCCAGCAGCTATAGGACTCCGAGGAGCACAGATACGCAGTATTTT. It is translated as CASSYRTPRSTDTQYF.

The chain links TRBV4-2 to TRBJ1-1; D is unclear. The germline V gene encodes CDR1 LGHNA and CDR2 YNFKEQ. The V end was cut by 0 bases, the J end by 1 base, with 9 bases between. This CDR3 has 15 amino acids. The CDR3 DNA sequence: TGTGCCAGCAGCCAAGATCTCATCCGGAACACTGAAGCTTTCTTT. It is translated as CASSQDLIRNTEAFF.

Here the CDR3 reads CASSDGKEGTEAFF. CDR3 in DNA: TGTGCCAGCAGTGACGGGAAGGAAGGCACTGAAGCTTTCTTT. The V call is TRBV6-4, the J call TRBJ1-1; D uncertain. Looked up from germline, CDR1 is MRHNA and CDR2 is SNTAGT. V was shortened by 2 bases and J by 4 bases, with 11 bases between the two germline ends. The CDR3 sequence is 14 residues long.

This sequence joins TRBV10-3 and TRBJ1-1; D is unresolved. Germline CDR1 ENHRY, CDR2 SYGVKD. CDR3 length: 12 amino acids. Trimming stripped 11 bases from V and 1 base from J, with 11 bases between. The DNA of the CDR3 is TGTGCCGCCGGACGGGGGAACACTGAAGCTTTCTTT. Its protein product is CAAGRGNTEAFF.